This T cell receptor (beta chain) is drawn from a study of siplizumab effects on memory and regulatory T cells. Study-level findings and limits: Left unconfirmed was the suppressive function of proliferating Tregs from siplizumab cultures.

To note about this clone: Its cognate antigen is unknown.

Sequencing was performed with immunoSEQ multiplex PCR; in TCRdb, only in-frame clones are kept and a portion is missing. The data contain 85,000 to 130,000 clones, 75% to 95% of them singletons. The CDR3 length is 13 residues. Trimming removed 3 bases at V and 7 bases at J, with 12 bases between. Per germline, CDR1 MDHEN and CDR2 SYDVKM. The clonotype was recovered from a human donor in good health. Some clones in this sample may be carry-over from other donors' samples. The chain recombines TRBV28 with TRBJ2-5; possible D gene TRBD1, 6 bases. The sample comprised CD4+ T cells sorted from blood. CDR3: CASSFSGVGTQYF. The CDR3 bases are TGTGCCAGCAGTTTTTCAGGGGTGGGGACCCAGTACTTC.